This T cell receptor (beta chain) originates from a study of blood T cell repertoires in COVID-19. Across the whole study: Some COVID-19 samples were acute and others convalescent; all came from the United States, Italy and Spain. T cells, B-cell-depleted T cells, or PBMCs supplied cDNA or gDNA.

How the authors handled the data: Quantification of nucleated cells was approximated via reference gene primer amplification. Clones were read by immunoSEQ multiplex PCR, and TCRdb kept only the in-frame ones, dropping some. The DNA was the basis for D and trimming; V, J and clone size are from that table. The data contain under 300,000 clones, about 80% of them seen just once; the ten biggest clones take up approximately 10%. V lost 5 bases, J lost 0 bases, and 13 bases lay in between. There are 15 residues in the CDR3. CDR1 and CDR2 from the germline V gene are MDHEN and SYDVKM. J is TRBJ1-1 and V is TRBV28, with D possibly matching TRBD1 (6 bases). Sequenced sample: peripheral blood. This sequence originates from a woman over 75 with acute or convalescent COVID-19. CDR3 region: CASSRQEILNTEAFF. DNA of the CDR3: TGTGCCAGCAGTCGACAGGAGATCTTGAACACTGAAGCTTTCTTT. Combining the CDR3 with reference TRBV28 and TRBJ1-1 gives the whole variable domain DVKVTQSSRYLVKRTGEKVFLECVQDMDHENMFWYRQDPGLGLRLIYFSYDVKMKEKGDIPEGYSVSREKKERFSLILESASTNQTSMYLCASSRQEILNTEAFFGQGTRLTVV.